Presented here are 23 T cell receptor beta chains from one specimen sequenced in a study of regulatory T cells in long-lasting Graves disease. The time point denotes: newly diagnosed GD, antithyroid drugs for less than 3 months. RNA extracted from PBMCs served as the sequencing template. To make TCR beta libraries, researchers used iRepertoire HTBI primers and Arm-PCR of CDR3 regions. In TCRdb, the multiplex PCR reads were re-called with MiXCR into one record per CDR3 protein. The table shows a few hundred thousand distinct CDR3 sequences, with approximately 16% occurring only once. These same records also appear under a second study, on T cells in Graves' hyperthyroidism and ophthalmopathy.

The starting material was peripheral blood mononuclear cells (PBMCs), obtained at new diagnosis, from a patient treated with antithyroid drugs. The source is a woman in her 40s with Graves disease.

Ten or more counts support this clonotype. The rearrangement links TRBV7-3 to TRBJ2-3; 10 nucleotides line up with TRBD2. The CDR3 has 15 amino acids. Germline CDR1 SGHTA, CDR2 FQGTGA. Trimming cost V 3 bases and J 4 bases; bases outside gene matches: 4. The CDR3, as DNA: TGTGCCAGCAGCTTCATGGGACTAGCGTCAGATACGCAGTATTTT. As protein: CASSFMGLASDTQYF.

The V gene is TRBV13, the J gene TRBJ2-7; D is undetermined. The germline CDR1 and CDR2 sequences are PRHDT and FYEKMQ (reference sequence). Trimming left V 3 bases short and J 7 bases short, with 19 bases between. The CDR3 covers 15 residues. Here the CDR3 DNA reads TGTGCCAGCAGCTTTCTCTCATCCCTGAATTGGGAGCAGTACTTC. It translates to CASSFLSSLNWEQYF.

This clonotype was recorded many times. This chain links TRBV12-3 or TRBV12-4 with TRBJ2-1; 11 nucleotides agree with TRBD1. After removal of 5 bases from V and 3 bases from J, the junction contained 21 bases not matched to a gene. CDR3 length: 21 amino acids. CDR3 residues: CASSPTWTGGDNTDGYNEQFF. The CDR3 nucleotides read TGTGCCAGCAGTCCAACGTGGACAGGGGGCGACAATACGGACGGCTACAATGAGCAGTTCTTC.

This chain links TRBV15 with TRBJ2-5, with 10 bases identical to TRBD2. The V gene end was trimmed by 4 bases and the J gene end by 2 bases; junction bases not matched to a gene: 7. This CDR3 region has 16 residues. Germline V gene data show CDR1 as LNHNV and CDR2 as YYDKDF (reference sequence). CDR3 sequence: CATSMPAGGLQETQYF. DNA for the CDR3: TGTGCCACCAGCATGCCAGCGGGAGGGCTACAAGAGACCCAGTACTTC.

This clonotype was observed many times. V and J are TRBV2 and TRBJ1-4; D is uncertain. Germline CDR1 SNHLY, CDR2 FYNNEI. V dropped 2 bases and J dropped 8 bases, with 12 bases sitting between them. The CDR3 is 14 amino acids. CDR3 DNA sequence: TGTGCCAGCAGTGAACAGGCCCAAGGGGAAAAACTGTTTTTT. This gives the protein CASSEQAQGEKLFF.

This clonotype appeared a few times. This chain joins TRBV28 and TRBJ1-1; possible D gene TRBD1, 5 bases. This CDR3 contains 11 residues. Trimming left V 6 bases short and J 6 bases short, with 8 bases between. Germline V CDR1 and CDR2: MDHEN, SYDVKM. CDR3 in amino acids: CASRWGAEAFF. In nucleotides, the CDR3 is TGTGCCAGCAGGTGGGGGGCTGAAGCTTTCTTT.

This clonotype was seen only once. This chain links TRBV4-3 with TRBJ1-2; no clear D. The CDR3 covers 13 residues. V shed 1 base and J shed 8 bases, with 11 bases lying between them. Looked up from germline, CDR1 is LGHNA and CDR2 is YSLEER. The CDR3 DNA reads as TGCGCCAGCAGCCAAGGAAGCGGTTGGGGCTACACCTTC. This translates into CASSQGSGWGYTF.

The V call is TRBV20-1, the J call TRBJ2-7; 13 positions agree with TRBD2. With 5 bases clipped from V and 5 bases from J, the junction kept 9 bases outside the gene matches. The CDR3 is 15 residues long. Germline V lookup: CDR1 DFQATT, CDR2 SNEGSKA (reference sequence). CDR3 nucleotides: TGCAGTGCTGCCGGGACTAGCGGGATTCCCCACGAGCAGTACTTC. This encodes CSAAGTSGIPHEQYF.

On this clonotype itself: Because the CDR3 is missing its conserved closing phenylalanine or tryptophan, this is likely a read error. The V gene is TRBV19, the J gene TRBJ2-7; D is undetermined. Germline CDR1 is LNHDA and CDR2 is SQIVND (reference sequence). This CDR3 contains 14 residues. V was trimmed by 5 bases and J by 3 bases, leaving 14 bases between them. Here the CDR3 reads CASSAFGSYYEQYS. The CDR3 DNA reads as TGTGCCAGTAGTGCATTTGGTTCTTACTACGAGCAGTACTCC.

This clonotype is labeled as medium-sized. This chain connects TRBV28 to TRBJ2-7; TRBD2 might be the D (6 bases). The CDR3 is made up of 21 amino acids. V was cut by 2 bases and J by 2 bases, with 31 bases left in between. Germline V CDR1 and CDR2: MDHEN, SYDVKM. The CDR3 bases are TGTGCCAGCAGTTTAGGTGCCGGGTTTGTGGGAGGAGGAGGGGATCCCTACGAGCAGTACTTC. Its translation is CASSLGAGFVGGGGDPYEQYF.

This clonotype showed up many times. J is TRBJ2-1 and V is TRBV3-1; the D gene is possibly TRBD2 (5 bases). The CDR3 loop spans 12 amino acids. The germline gives CDR1 LGHDT, CDR2 YNNKEL (reference sequence). Trimming shortened V by 0 bases and J by 9 bases, and 6 bases separated the two germline ends. Here the CDR3 DNA reads TGTGCCAGCAGCCAAGAAAGCGGTGAGCAGTTCTTC. It is translated as CASSQESGEQFF.

This clonotype was seen ten or more times. This chain joins TRBV5-6 and TRBJ2-7; tentative D call: TRBD1 (6 bases). Trimming shortened V by 2 bases and J by 0 bases, and 12 bases separated the two germline ends. The V gene's germline CDR1 is SGHDT and CDR2 YYEEEE. The CDR3 totals 15 residues. CDR3 coding DNA: TGTGCCAGCAGCTTACGGGACAAGAGCTCCTACGAGCAGTACTTC. It codes for CASSLRDKSSYEQYF.

This clonotype has a count of ten or more. V gene TRBV12-3 or TRBV12-4 combines with J gene TRBJ2-7, with D perhaps matching TRBD2 (5 bases). This CDR3 has 15 amino acids. Trimming removed 5 bases at V and 3 bases at J, with 17 bases between. CDR3 DNA: TGTGCCAGCAGTCACGTCATTACGGGGATCTACGAGCAGTACTTC. Encoded protein: CASSHVITGIYEQYF.

In its sample, this clonotype was seen a few times. The chain links TRBV7-9 to TRBJ2-1, with 12 bases matching TRBD2. Trimming at V came to 1 base and at J to 7 bases, leaving 5 bases not matched to a gene. This CDR3 has 16 residues. Germline V gene sequence: CDR1 SEHNR, CDR2 FQNEAQ (reference sequence). CDR3 sequence: CASSLVAGLAGNEQFF. CDR3 DNA: TGTGCCAGCAGCTTAGTGGCCGGACTAGCGGGGAATGAGCAGTTCTTC. The variable domain in full, completed from reference TRBV7-9 and TRBJ2-1, reads DTGVSQNPRHKITKRGQNVTFRCDPISEHNRLYWYRQTLGQGPEFLTYFQNEAQLEKSRLLSDRFSAERPKGSFSTLEIQRTEQGDSAMYLCASSLVAGLAGNEQFFGPGTRLTVL.

This clonotype showed up just a few times. The chain carries TRBV5-8 and TRBJ2-2, with no clear D. Trimming stripped 3 bases from V and 0 bases from J, with 15 bases between. The CDR3 spans 17 residues. Per the germline V gene, CDR1 is SGHTS and CDR2 is YDEGEE. CDR3 in amino acids: CASSSWTEFANTGELFF. The CDR3 DNA reads as TGTGCCAGCAGCTCCTGGACGGAATTTGCGAACACCGGGGAGCTGTTTTTT.

This clonotype was observed a handful of times. In DNA form, the CDR3 reads TGTGCCAGTAGTTGGAGTCGGAGTCAAGCTACTACGGAGCAGTACTTC. It encodes CASSWSRSQATTEQYF. The V gene is TRBV19, the J gene TRBJ2-7; D gene ambiguous. Germline V CDR1 and CDR2: LNHDA, SQIVND (reference sequence). There are 16 residues in the CDR3. Trimming pared 5 bases from V and 7 bases from J, leaving 24 bases between.

This clonotype occurred many times. The chain has TRBV19 and TRBJ1-1, with a tentative D call TRBD1 (6 bases). The CDR3 has 15 residues. Trimming took off 2 bases at V and 1 base at J, with 11 bases between the two ends. Germline CDR1 and CDR2: LNHDA and SQIVND (reference sequence). CDR3: CASSIYEGGNTEAFF. CDR3 coding DNA: TGTGCCAGTAGTATATATGAAGGGGGGAACACTGAAGCTTTCTTT. Combining the CDR3 with reference TRBV19 and TRBJ1-1 gives the whole variable domain DGGITQSPKYLFRKEGQNVTLSCEQNLNHDAMYWYRQDPGQGLRLIYYSQIVNDFQKGDIAEGYSVSREKKESFPLTVTSAQKNPTAFYLCASSIYEGGNTEAFFGQGTRLTVV.

Worth noting for this clonotype: This may be a read error, as it is one base from a much larger clone. The chain joins TRBV20-1 to TRBJ1-4; D is unresolved. CDR3 size: 13 residues. Germline V CDR1 and CDR2: DFQATT, SNEGSKA (reference sequence). The CDR3 protein is CSARDLQNEKLVF. CDR3 nucleotides: TGCAGTGCTAGAGATTTGCAGAATGAAAAACTGGTTTTT.

The chain uses TRBV2 and TRBJ2-1, with TRBD2 matching 13 bases. V lost 4 bases and J lost 0; bases outside the gene matches: 12. The CDR3 contains 20 residues. Germline V gene data show CDR1 as SNHLY and CDR2 as FYNNEI. The DNA of the CDR3 is TGTGCCAGCAGTGCGACAGACGCGGGACTAGCGGGATCCTCCTACAATGAGCAGTTCTTC. Translating it yields CASSATDAGLAGSSYNEQFF.

This clonotype was found many times. The CDR3 nucleotides are TGTGCCAGCAGCGGAGACCATTACGAGCAGTACTTC. Translation: CASSGDHYEQYF. The chain uses TRBV2 and TRBJ2-7, with D uncertain. Between the trimmed V and J ends, which lost 6 bases and 4 bases, there was a span of 10 bases. Germline V gene lookup returns CDR1 SNHLY and CDR2 FYNNEI. The CDR3 spans 12 residues.

This clonotype was observed a few times. This chain joins TRBV29-1 and TRBJ2-1, with 9 bases aligning to TRBD2. The germline V gene has CDR1 SQVTM and CDR2 ANQGSEA. The CDR3 extends over 15 amino acids. V was pared by 1 base and J by 10 bases, with 11 bases of the junction left unmatched. The CDR3 bases are TGCAGCGTTGAAGTTCGGACTAGCGCCCTCGCGGAGCAGTTCTTC. As protein: CSVEVRTSALAEQFF.

Only a few counts were recorded for this clonotype. At one end, the junction sequence differs from germline, possibly due to a read error. The CDR3 nucleotides read TGTGCCAGCAGTTTATTTAGGGGGGGCAACGTCCTGACTTTC. Its translation is CASSLFRGGNVLTF. The chain joins TRBV28 to TRBJ2-6; the D gene is possibly TRBD2 (7 bases). Germline V gene data show CDR1 as MDHEN and CDR2 as SYDVKM. The CDR3 runs 14 residues.

Ten or more counts support this clonotype. The V call is TRBV20-1, the J call TRBJ2-2; D not certain. The length of the CDR3 is 15 residues. V gave up 0 bases and J gave up 1 base, with 9 bases separating them. From germline, CDR1 is DFQATT and CDR2 SNEGSKA (reference sequence). The CDR3 nucleotides read TGCAGTGCTAGAGATCGGCGGAAGAACACCGGGGAGCTGTTTTTT. Translating it yields CSARDRRKNTGELFF.